This T cell receptor beta chain was sequenced in a study of shared clonotypes between healthy human individuals (dated by TCRdb to about 2020). Regarding the study in general: Two women and three men aged 18 to 49 years were included in the cohort. For each donor, CD4 naive and CD4 memory were each given three plates, CD8 naive was given two plates, and CD8 memory was given one plate. Blood TCR repertoires of 5 or 6 healthy adults were deeply sequenced to estimate repertoire size and the extent of clonotype sharing between individuals. To increase sequencing depth and limit assay-specific biases, TCR repertoire library preparation and sequencing were carried out by different laboratories using diverse techniques. Between about 0.9 and 10 billion PBMCs per donor were obtained by leukapheresis.

This clone was counted a few times. This clone's antigen is unknown. One base away there is no much larger clone; base qualities are not given. Using the deep immunoSEQ assay, TCR CDR3 regions were amplified from genomic DNA by multiplex PCR. Extracted genomic DNA from each cell subset was distributed evenly across all wells of several immunoSEQ 96-well plates, and each plate was treated as a replicate. For sorted subsets, about 210 ng of genomic DNA, equivalent to roughly 33,000 T cell genomes, went into each replicate PCR. Purified libraries were measured with a Qubit 3.0 fluorometer, size-checked on a Bioanalyzer 2100, and measured again with the KAPA Library Quantification kit. Every immunoSEQ 96-well plate was sequenced on a dedicated single-read 150-cycle Illumina NextSeq 550 flow cell. As for how the authors treated the data: Because the immunoSEQ output included only junctional sequences and no quality scores, the filtering could not be the same as the filtering used for full-length reads. Sequences were annotated with PyIR, a Python wrapper for IgBLAST v1.9, using IMGT germline references to assign V/J genes and CDR3. Any read was removed if the V/J assignment was weak (E-value above 1e-6), the CDR3 was missing, or the read contained stop codons, out-of-frame junctions, or ambiguous translated residues. V3J clonotypes were defined as sequences sharing the same inferred V gene, J gene, and CDR3 amino acid sequence. To compute the percentage overlap between repertoires, the number of shared unique clonotypes was divided by the size of the smaller repertoire. Three approaches were used to assess repertoire richness: RTK rarefaction, the Chao1 estimator, and Recon v2.1 estimates of unobserved clonotypes. Generation probabilities for all TCRbeta clonotypes obtained by the gDNA method from a handful of donors were computed using OLGA. Here the immuneACCESS table is served through TCRdb, limited to in-frame sequences with V and J called. Missing clones are a known gap in these copies; in checked studies unresolved V genes cover under half, and the rest lacks a known reason. The V and J calls and clone size were taken over from that table, and D and trimming were inferred from the DNA. This sample holds roughly 700,000 clones; roughly 70% were observed only once. Less than 2% of the sample comes from the top ten.

Via the germline V gene, CDR1 is SGHRS and CDR2 YFSETQ. From the cysteine up to the phenylalanine, the CDR3 has a length of 16 residues. Just the 48-base CDR3 DNA is kept, in frame starting at base 1. Relative to germline, V is missing 3 bases and J is missing 5 bases, with 11 bases of the junction outside any gene match. On the study overall, not on this receptor specifically: Sampling was limited to blood, and TCR repertoires in tissue likely differ from TCR repertoires in blood. Even with the large sequencing depth, rarefaction of the sorted-subset datasets indicated that sequencing was incomplete. Estimated clonotype richness was generally larger for naive than for memory subsets. When a few donors were compared, the shared fraction of clonotypes was about 5.4% for naive CD4, around 3.5% for naive CD8, about 2.5% for memory CD4, and less than 0.45% for memory CD8. Compared with non-shared clonotypes, clonotypes shared by all four sorted-subset donors had higher generation probabilities. The genetic and exposure-history diversity represented was limited by the small number of donors. Based on pairwise subsampling, the degree of clonotype sharing among donors was expected to be affected by sequencing depth.

The donors were healthy, HIV-negative adults with no recently reported acute infections or vaccinations. All donors were Caucasian adults living in Nashville, Tennessee, USA. CD4+ T cells were enriched by magnetic negative selection, after which naive cells were positively selected on CD45RA and the negative fraction was taken as the memory subset. After blood collection by leukapheresis, PBMCs were isolated using Ficoll-Histopaque density gradient centrifugation and then cryopreserved in the vapor phase of liquid nitrogen. Analytical flow cytometry was used to check the purity and quantity of each magnetically sorted T cell population. Each sorted fraction had its genomic DNA isolated and then quantified by UV absorbance on a Nanodrop 2000c.

The TCR originated in a woman under 40 in good health. The rearrangement combines TRBV5-1 with TRBJ2-7, with 10 bases aligning to TRBD2. What was sequenced was memory CD4+ T cells sorted from blood. The sample's cell subset or site label, in plain terms: CD45RA-negative fraction. For the CDR3, the sequence is CASSSGVAGGLDEQYF. The DNA reads TGCGCCAGCAGCTCCGGGGTAGCGGGAGGTCTAGACGAGCAGTACTTC.